The 22 T cell receptor beta chains in this list originate from one sample, sequenced in a study of blood T cell repertoires in COVID-19. Measured with immunoSEQ multiplex PCR; TCRdb has only the in-frame clones, and not every one. The sample includes about 110,000 clones, over 65% of them seen just once. Sequencing used peripheral blood. The receptor source for this set is an elderly woman with acute or convalescent COVID-19.

The J gene is TRBJ2-5, the V gene TRBV27, with 9 bases fitting TRBD1. The junction had 2 bases not matched to a gene; V was cut back by 2 bases and J by 1 base. This CDR3 has 15 amino acids. Germline V CDR1 and CDR2: MNHEY, SMNVEV (reference sequence). CDR3: CASSLGTGFQETQYF. CDR3 sequence (DNA): TGTGCCAGCAGTTTAGGGACAGGGTTCCAAGAGACCCAGTACTTC.

The rearrangement uses TRBV5-5 and TRBJ1-6; D unresolved. V gave up 3 bases and J gave up 11 bases, with 15 bases separating them. Germline V gene data show CDR1 as SGHKS and CDR2 as YYEKEE (reference sequence). The CDR3 spans 14 residues. This CDR3 is CASSWFDGEPPLHF. The CDR3 nucleotides are TGTGCCAGCAGCTGGTTCGACGGGGAACCACCCCTCCACTTT.

This chain links TRBV11-2 with TRBJ2-2; no clear D. Germline CDR1 is SGHAT and CDR2 is FQNNGV. The CDR3 has 14 residues. The V end was cut by 2 bases, the J end by 4 bases, with 8 bases between. The CDR3: CASSLLSSTGELFF. CDR3 DNA sequence: TGTGCCAGCAGCTTACTTAGTTCCACCGGGGAGCTGTTTTTT.

A single count supports this clone. The CDR3 protein is CASRSLGTTLTEAFF. In DNA, the CDR3 is TGTGCCAGTAGATCCCTCGGGACAACTCTCACTGAAGCTTTCTTT. This rearrangement joins TRBV19 to TRBJ1-1; perhaps TRBD1 as D (6 bases). This CDR3 has 15 residues. CDR1 is LNHDA, CDR2 SQIVND, per germline (reference sequence). V was pared by 6 bases and J by 4 bases, with 18 bases between.

The V call is TRBV5-1, the J call TRBJ2-5, with 7 bases fitting TRBD2. Germline V gives CDR1 SGHRS, CDR2 YFSETQ. This CDR3 region has 15 residues. V gave up 0 bases and J gave up 5 bases; unmatched junction bases: 7. CDR3 nucleotides: TGCGCCAGCAGCTTGGACCTTTGGGGGGGTGAGACCCAGTACTTC. Translated, it gives CASSLDLWGGETQYF.

This clone was detected only once. The genes are TRBV25-1 and TRBJ1-2; D gene unclear. Germline V gene sequence: CDR1 MGHDK, CDR2 SYGVNS. Trimming removed 4 bases from V and 5 bases from J, with 14 bases in between. The CDR3 runs to 14 residues. CDR3 sequence reads: CASSGGPRVYGYTF. The CDR3 DNA is TGTGCCAGCAGTGGCGGGCCGAGGGTTTATGGCTACACCTTC.

J is TRBJ1-1 and V is TRBV18; the match to TRBD1 covers 8 bases. Germline V lookup: CDR1 KGHSH, CDR2 LQKENI. This CDR3 has 15 amino acids. V lost 2 bases, J lost 5 bases, and 7 bases stayed unmatched. CDR3 sequence reads: CASSPSTGVSTEAFF. CDR3 DNA sequence: TGTGCCAGCTCACCATCGACAGGGGTGTCGACTGAAGCTTTCTTT.

The genes are TRBV5-1 and TRBJ2-1; a weak D match, TRBD2 (6 bases). Germline V lookup: CDR1 SGHRS, CDR2 YFSETQ. Trimming removed 2 bases from V and 4 bases from J, with 7 bases in between. This CDR3 is 13 amino acids long. The CDR3 loop is CASSFGGYNEQFF. The CDR3 DNA reads as TGCGCCAGCAGCTTTGGGGGGTACAATGAGCAGTTCTTC. The full variable domain, completed using reference TRBV5-1 and TRBJ2-1, is KAGVTQTPRYLIKTRGQQVTLSCSPISGHRSVSWYQQTPGQGLQFLFEYFSETQRNKGNFPGRFSGRQFSNSRSEMNVSTLELGDSALYLCASSFGGYNEQFFGPGTRLTVL.

V and J are TRBV7-3 and TRBJ1-6; D unresolved. V lost 1 base to trimming and J lost 10 bases, with 14 bases between them. Germline-derived CDR1 and CDR2 are SGHTA and FQGTGA. CDR3 length equals 15 residues. This CDR3 reads CASSLSSQLGSPLHF. In DNA form, the CDR3 reads TGTGCCAGCAGCTTAAGTTCACAGTTGGGCTCACCCCTCCACTTT.

The chain joins TRBV7-9 to TRBJ2-3, with 12 positions matching TRBD2. J was trimmed by 2 bases and V by 6 bases; bases with no gene match: 6. The CDR3 runs to 16 residues. Germline CDR1 and CDR2: SEHNR and FQNEAQ (reference sequence). The CDR3 DNA sequence: TGTGCCAGCAGTCATCGACTAGCGGGGGACACAGATACGCAGTATTTT. Amino acids: CASSHRLAGDTDTQYF.

V usage is TRBV18 and J usage is TRBJ2-6; TRBD2 aligns across 9 bases. Germline V gives CDR1 KGHSH, CDR2 LQKENI. The CDR3 runs to 18 residues. After removal of 3 bases from V and 0 bases from J, the junction contained 6 bases not matched to a gene. As DNA, the CDR3 is TGTGCCAGCTCACCGAGGGGTAGCGGGAGCTCTGGGGCCAACGTCCTGACTTTC. Translation gives CASSPRGSGSSGANVLTF. Combining the CDR3 with reference TRBV18 and TRBJ2-6 gives the whole variable domain NAGVMQNPRHLVRRRGQEARLRCSPMKGHSHVYWYRQLPEEGLKFMVYLQKENIIDESGMPKERFSAEFPKEGPSILRIQQVVRGDSAAYFCASSPRGSGSSGANVLTFGAGSRLTVL.

The CDR3 protein is CSASSGGYEQYF. CDR3 bases: TGCAGTGCTAGTTCAGGGGGCTACGAGCAGTACTTC. V gene TRBV20-1 combines with J gene TRBJ2-7; the match to TRBD1 covers 7 bases. Germline CDR1 reads DFQATT; CDR2 reads SNEGSKA (reference sequence). V was clipped by 3 bases and J by 3 bases; unmatched bases: 2. CDR3 length: 12 residues.

This chain connects TRBV5-4 to TRBJ2-5; D perhaps matches TRBD1 (7 bases). CDR1 is SGHNT and CDR2 is YYREEE in the germline V gene (reference sequence). CDR3 length: 13 amino acids. Trimming stripped 2 bases from V and 3 bases from J, with 8 bases between. The CDR3 is CASSFRGEETQYF. The CDR3 DNA is TGTGCCAGCAGCTTCAGGGGGGAAGAGACCCAGTACTTC. The entire variable domain, with the rest obtained from reference TRBV5-4 and TRBJ2-5, is as follows: ETGVTQSPTHLIKTRGQQVTLRCSSQSGHNTVSWYQQALGQGPQFIFQYYREEENGRGNFPPRFSGLQFPNYSSELNVNALELDDSALYLCASSFRGEETQYFGPGTRLLVL.

The chain carries TRBV5-1 and TRBJ2-1; 10 bases are a match to TRBD2. Per germline, CDR1 SGHRS and CDR2 YFSETQ. The V segment lost 0 bases and the J segment 5 bases; nucleotides outside the gene matches: 2. The CDR3 spans 15 residues. DNA for the CDR3: TGCGCCAGCAGCTTGGGTGGGACTAGCGACAATGAGCAGTTCTTC. It encodes CASSLGGTSDNEQFF. Supplemented by reference TRBV5-1 and TRBJ2-1, the full variable domain reads KAGVTQTPRYLIKTRGQQVTLSCSPISGHRSVSWYQQTPGQGLQFLFEYFSETQRNKGNFPGRFSGRQFSNSRSEMNVSTLELGDSALYLCASSLGGTSDNEQFFGPGTRLTVL.

The rearrangement links TRBV29-1 to TRBJ1-2, with D possibly matching TRBD1 (5 bases). CDR3 length: 14 amino acids. Germline V gives CDR1 SQVTM, CDR2 ANQGSEA. V was shortened by 0 bases and J by 9 bases, with 17 bases between the two germline ends. The CDR3 DNA reads TGCAGCGTTGAAGATCTTGGGGCGAGTGAGAGCTACACCTTC. This gives the protein CSVEDLGASESYTF. Full variable domain (missing parts from reference TRBV29-1 and TRBJ1-2): SAVISQKPSRDICQRGTSLTIQCQVDSQVTMMFWYRQQPGQSLTLIATANQGSEATYESGFVIDKFPISRPNLTFSTLTVSNMSPEDSSIYLCSVEDLGASESYTFGSGTRLTVV.

This sequence joins TRBV9 and TRBJ2-3, with 8 positions matching TRBD2. Germline CDR1 and CDR2: SGDLS and YYNGEE. With V trimmed by 2 bases and J by 4 bases, 3 bases remained unmatched. CDR3 length equals 14 residues. The CDR3 is CASSVPSGSDTQYF. The CDR3 nucleotides read TGTGCCAGCAGCGTCCCTAGCGGGTCAGATACGCAGTATTTT.

This rearrangement joins TRBV4-2 to TRBJ1-2; 8 bases are a match to TRBD1. V was clipped by 1 base and J by 4 bases; unmatched bases: 11. The germline V gene encodes CDR1 LGHNA and CDR2 YNFKEQ. The CDR3 is 17 amino acids. The CDR3 loop reads CASSQAAGQGASYGYTF. The CDR3 DNA reads as TGTGCCAGCAGCCAAGCAGCCGGACAGGGCGCTTCCTATGGCTACACCTTC.

Worth noting for this clone: A read error may be the cause here, since a much bigger clone is one base away. V gene TRBV10-2 combines with J gene TRBJ2-2, with TRBD2 identical over 14 bases. The CDR3 is made up of 16 amino acids. Germline V gene sequence: CDR1 WSHSY, CDR2 SAAADI. The CDR3 protein is CARRLAGGNGAGELFF. In DNA, the CDR3 is TGCGCCCGCAGACTAGCGGGGGGGAACGGCGCCGGGGAGCTGTTTTTT.

The rearrangement uses TRBV13 and TRBJ1-1; D gene ambiguous. Trimming stripped 4 bases from V and 0 bases from J, with 9 bases between. In germline, CDR1 is PRHDT, CDR2 FYEKMQ (reference sequence). There are 14 residues in the CDR3. The CDR3 sequence is CASSSLLLNTEAFF. CDR3 nucleotide sequence: TGTGCCAGCAGCTCCCTCCTCCTGAACACTGAAGCTTTCTTT.

This clone has a single count. The chain is built from TRBV6-5 and TRBJ1-1, with TRBD1 matching 7 bases. J lost 0 bases, V lost 6 bases, and 7 bases had no gene match. Germline CDR1 reads MNHEY; CDR2 reads SVGAGI. The CDR3 runs to 15 residues. The CDR3: CASRPPQGMNTEAFF. CDR3 nucleotide sequence: TGTGCCAGCAGACCACCACAGGGGATGAACACTGAAGCTTTCTTT.

The genes are TRBV6-1 and TRBJ1-1; 8 bases agree with TRBD1. The germline V gene encodes CDR1 MNHNS and CDR2 SASEGT. V was pared by 3 bases and J by 0 bases, with 0 bases of the junction left unmatched. CDR3 size: 14 residues. The CDR3 region is CASSETGVNTEAFF. CDR3 in DNA: TGTGCCAGCAGTGAGACAGGGGTGAACACTGAAGCTTTCTTT.

This sequence joins TRBV4-1 and TRBJ2-3; the D is unclear. V was cut by 0 bases and J by 4 bases, with 11 bases left in between. The CDR3 is made up of 15 amino acids. Germline values: CDR1 MGHRA, CDR2 YSYEKL. The CDR3 sequence is CASSQDRQVADTQYF. CDR3 DNA sequence: TGCGCCAGCAGCCAAGATCGGCAGGTAGCAGATACGCAGTATTTT.